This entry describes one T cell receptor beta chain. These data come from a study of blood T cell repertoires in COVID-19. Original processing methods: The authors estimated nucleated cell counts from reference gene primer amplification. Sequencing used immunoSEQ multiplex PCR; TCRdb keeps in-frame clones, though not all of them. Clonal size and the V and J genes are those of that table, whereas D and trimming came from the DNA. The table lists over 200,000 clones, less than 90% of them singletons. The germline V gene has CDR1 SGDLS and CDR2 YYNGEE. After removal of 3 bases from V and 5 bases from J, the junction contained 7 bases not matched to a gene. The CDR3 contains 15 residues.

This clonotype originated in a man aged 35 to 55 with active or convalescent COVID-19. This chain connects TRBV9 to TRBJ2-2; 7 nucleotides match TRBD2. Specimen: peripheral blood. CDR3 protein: CASSAAGGGTGELFF. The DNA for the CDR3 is TGTGCCAGCAGCGCCGCCGGGGGAGGGACCGGGGAGCTGTTTTTT.